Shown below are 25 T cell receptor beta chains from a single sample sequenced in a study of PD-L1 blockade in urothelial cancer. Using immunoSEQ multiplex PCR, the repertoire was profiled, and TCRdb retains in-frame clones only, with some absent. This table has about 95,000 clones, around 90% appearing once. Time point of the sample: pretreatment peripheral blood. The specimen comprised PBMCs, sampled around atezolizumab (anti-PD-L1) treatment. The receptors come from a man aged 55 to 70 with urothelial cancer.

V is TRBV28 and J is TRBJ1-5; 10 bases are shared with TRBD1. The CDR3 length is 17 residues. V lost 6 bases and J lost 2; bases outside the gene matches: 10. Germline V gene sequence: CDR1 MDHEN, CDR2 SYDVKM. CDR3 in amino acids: CASRATGGGLGNQPQHF. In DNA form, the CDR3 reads TGTGCCAGCAGGGCGACAGGGGGCGGGCTTGGCAATCAGCCCCAGCATTTT. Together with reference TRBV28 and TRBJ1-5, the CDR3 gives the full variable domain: DVKVTQSSRYLVKRTGEKVFLECVQDMDHENMFWYRQDPGLGLRLIYFSYDVKMKEKGDIPEGYSVSREKKERFSLILESASTNQTSMYLCASRATGGGLGNQPQHFGDGTRLSIL.

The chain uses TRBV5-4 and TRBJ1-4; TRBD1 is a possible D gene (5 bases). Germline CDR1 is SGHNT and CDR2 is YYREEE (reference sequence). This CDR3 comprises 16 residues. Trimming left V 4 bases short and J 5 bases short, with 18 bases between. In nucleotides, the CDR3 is TGTGCCAGCAGCATGGGGGGGGGTAACGGAAATGAAAAACTGTTTTTT. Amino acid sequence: CASSMGGGNGNEKLFF.

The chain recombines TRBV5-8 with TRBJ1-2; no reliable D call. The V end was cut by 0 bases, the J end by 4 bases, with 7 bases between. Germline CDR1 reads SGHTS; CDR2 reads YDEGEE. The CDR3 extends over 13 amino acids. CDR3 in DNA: TGTGCCAGCAGCTTGGTGGGCAGCTATGGCTACACCTTC. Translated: CASSLVGSYGYTF.

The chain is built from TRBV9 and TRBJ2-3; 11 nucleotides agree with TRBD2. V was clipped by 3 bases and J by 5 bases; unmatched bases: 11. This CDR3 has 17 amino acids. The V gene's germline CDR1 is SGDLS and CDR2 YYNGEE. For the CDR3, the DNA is TGTGCCAGCAGCGGGACCCAGACTAGCGGGGTGAGAGATACGCAGTATTTT. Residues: CASSGTQTSGVRDTQYF.

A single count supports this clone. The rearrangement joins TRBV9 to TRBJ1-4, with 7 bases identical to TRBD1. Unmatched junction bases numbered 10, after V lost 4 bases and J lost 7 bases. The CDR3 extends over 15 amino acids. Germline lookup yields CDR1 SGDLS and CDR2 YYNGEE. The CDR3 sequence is CASSLSRGVGEKLFF. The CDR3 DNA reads TGTGCCAGCAGCCTAAGCAGGGGGGTTGGTGAAAAACTGTTTTTT.

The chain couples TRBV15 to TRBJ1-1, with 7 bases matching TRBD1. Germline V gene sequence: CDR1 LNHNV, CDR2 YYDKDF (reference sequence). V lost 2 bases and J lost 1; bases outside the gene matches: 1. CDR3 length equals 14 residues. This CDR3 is CATSRNRGNTEAFF. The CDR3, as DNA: TGTGCCACCAGCAGAAACAGGGGGAACACTGAAGCTTTCTTT.

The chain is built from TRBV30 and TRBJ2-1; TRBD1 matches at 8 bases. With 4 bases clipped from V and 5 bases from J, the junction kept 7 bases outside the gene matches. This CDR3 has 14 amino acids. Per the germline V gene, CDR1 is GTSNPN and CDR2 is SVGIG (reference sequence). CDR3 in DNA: TGTGCCTGGACGGACAGGGAGGATCACAATGAGCAGTTCTTC. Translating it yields CAWTDREDHNEQFF.

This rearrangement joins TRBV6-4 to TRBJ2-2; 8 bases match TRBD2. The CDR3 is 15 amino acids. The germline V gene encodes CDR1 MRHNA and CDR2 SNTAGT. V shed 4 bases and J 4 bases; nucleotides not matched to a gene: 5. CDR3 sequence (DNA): TGTGCCAGCAGTGCCGTCGGGAGGGGCACCGGGGAGCTGTTTTTT. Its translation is CASSAVGRGTGELFF.

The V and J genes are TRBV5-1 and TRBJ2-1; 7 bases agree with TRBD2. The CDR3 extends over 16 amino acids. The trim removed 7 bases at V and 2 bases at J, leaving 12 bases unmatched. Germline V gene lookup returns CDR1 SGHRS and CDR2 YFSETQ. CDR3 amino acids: CASGPLGAGAYNEQFF. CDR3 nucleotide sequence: TGCGCCAGCGGCCCCCTCGGGGCGGGGGCCTACAATGAGCAGTTCTTC.

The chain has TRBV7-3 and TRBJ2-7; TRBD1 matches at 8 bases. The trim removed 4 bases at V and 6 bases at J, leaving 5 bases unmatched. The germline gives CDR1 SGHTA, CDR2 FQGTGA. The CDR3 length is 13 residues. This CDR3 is CASSSRTGTEQYF. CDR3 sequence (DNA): TGTGCCAGCAGCTCACGGACAGGGACCGAGCAGTACTTC.

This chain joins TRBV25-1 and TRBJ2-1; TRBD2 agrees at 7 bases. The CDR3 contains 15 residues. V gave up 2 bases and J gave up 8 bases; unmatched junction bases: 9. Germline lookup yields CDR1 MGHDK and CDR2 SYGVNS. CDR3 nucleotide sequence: TGTGCCAGCAGTGAAGGGACTACTATGGCCGATGAGCAGTTCTTC. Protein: CASSEGTTMADEQFF. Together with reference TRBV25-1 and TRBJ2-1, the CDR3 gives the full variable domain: EADIYQTPRYLVIGTGKKITLECSQTMGHDKMYWYQQDPGMELHLIHYSYGVNSTEKGDLSSESTVSRIRTEHFPLTLESARPSHTSQYLCASSEGTTMADEQFFGPGTRLTVL.

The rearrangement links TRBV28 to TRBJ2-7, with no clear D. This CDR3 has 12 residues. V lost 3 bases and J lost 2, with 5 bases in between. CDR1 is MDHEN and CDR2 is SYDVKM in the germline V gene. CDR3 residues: CASSLLAYEQYF. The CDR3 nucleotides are TGTGCCAGCAGTTTGCTAGCCTACGAGCAGTACTTC.

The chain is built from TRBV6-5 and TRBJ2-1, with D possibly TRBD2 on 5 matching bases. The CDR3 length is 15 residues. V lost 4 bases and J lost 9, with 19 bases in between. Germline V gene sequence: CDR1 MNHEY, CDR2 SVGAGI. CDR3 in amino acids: CASSSASLRHGEQFF. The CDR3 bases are TGTGCCAGCAGTTCGGCTAGCTTGAGACATGGTGAGCAGTTCTTC.

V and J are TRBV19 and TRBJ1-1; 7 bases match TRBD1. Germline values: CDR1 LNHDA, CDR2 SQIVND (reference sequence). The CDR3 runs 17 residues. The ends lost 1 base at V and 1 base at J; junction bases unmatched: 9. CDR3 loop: CASSIGVQGFGNTEAFF. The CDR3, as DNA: TGTGCCAGTAGTATAGGGGTACAGGGGTTCGGGAACACTGAAGCTTTCTTT.

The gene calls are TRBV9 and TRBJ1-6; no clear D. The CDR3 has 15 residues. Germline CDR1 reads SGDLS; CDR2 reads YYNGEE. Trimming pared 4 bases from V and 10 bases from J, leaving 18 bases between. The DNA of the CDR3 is TGTGCCAGCAGCCAGAGCACAGCCTGGAGGTCACCCCTCCACTTT. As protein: CASSQSTAWRSPLHF. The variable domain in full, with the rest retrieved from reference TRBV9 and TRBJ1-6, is DSGVTQTPKHLITATGQRVTLRCSPRSGDLSVYWYQQSLDQGLQFLIQYYNGEERAKGNILERFSAQQFPDLHSELNLSSLELGDSALYFCASSQSTAWRSPLHFGNGTRLTVT.

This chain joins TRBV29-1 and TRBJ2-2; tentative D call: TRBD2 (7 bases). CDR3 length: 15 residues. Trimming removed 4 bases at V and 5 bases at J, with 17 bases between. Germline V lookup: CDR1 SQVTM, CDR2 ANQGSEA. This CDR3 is CSVGPGRGGTGELFF. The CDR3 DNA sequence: TGCAGCGTTGGACCAGGCAGGGGAGGGACCGGGGAGCTGTTTTTT.

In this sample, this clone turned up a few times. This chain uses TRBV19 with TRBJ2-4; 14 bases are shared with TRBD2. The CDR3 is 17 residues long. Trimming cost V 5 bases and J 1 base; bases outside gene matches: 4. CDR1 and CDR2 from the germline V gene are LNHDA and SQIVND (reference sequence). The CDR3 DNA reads TGTGCCAGTAGTTGGGGACTAGCGGGAGCTGCCAAAAACATTCAGTACTTC. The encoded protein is CASSWGLAGAAKNIQYF. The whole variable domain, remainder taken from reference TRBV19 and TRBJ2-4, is DGGITQSPKYLFRKEGQNVTLSCEQNLNHDAMYWYRQDPGQGLRLIYYSQIVNDFQKGDIAEGYSVSREKKESFPLTVTSAQKNPTAFYLCASSWGLAGAAKNIQYFGAGTRLSVL.

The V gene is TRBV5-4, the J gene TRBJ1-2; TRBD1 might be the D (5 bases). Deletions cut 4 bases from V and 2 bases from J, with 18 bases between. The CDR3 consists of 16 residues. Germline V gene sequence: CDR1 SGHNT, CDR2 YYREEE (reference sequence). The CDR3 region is CASSPAVTGGNYGYTF. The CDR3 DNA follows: TGTGCCAGCAGCCCCGCCGTTACGGGGGGGAACTATGGCTACACCTTC.

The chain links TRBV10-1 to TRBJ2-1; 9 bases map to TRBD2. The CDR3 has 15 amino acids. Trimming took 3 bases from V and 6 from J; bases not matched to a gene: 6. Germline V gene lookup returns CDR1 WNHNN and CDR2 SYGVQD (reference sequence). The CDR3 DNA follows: TGCGCCAGCAGTGAATGGCAGCGGGGGGTCAATGAGCAGTTCTTC. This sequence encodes CASSEWQRGVNEQFF.

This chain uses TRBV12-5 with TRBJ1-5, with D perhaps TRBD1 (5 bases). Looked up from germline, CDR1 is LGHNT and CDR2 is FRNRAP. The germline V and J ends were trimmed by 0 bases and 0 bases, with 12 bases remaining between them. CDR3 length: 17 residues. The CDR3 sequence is CASGLVLGRDSNQPQHF. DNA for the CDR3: TGTGCTAGTGGTTTGGTACTGGGCAGGGATAGCAATCAGCCCCAGCATTTT.

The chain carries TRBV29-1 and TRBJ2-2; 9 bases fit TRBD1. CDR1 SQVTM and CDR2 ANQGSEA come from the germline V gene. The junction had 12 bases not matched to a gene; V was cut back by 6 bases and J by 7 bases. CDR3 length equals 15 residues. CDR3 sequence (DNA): TGCAGCGTGAAACTACCGGGACAGGGAGTCGGGGAGCTGTTTTTT. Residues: CSVKLPGQGVGELFF.

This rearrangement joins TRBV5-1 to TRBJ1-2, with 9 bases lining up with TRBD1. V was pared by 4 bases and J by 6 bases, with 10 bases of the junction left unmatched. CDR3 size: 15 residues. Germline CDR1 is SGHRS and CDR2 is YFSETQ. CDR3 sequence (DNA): TGCGCCAGCAGCGCCGCCGGGACAGGGAACGATGGCTACACCTTC. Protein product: CASSAAGTGNDGYTF. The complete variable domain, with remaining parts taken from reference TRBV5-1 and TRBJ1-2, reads KAGVTQTPRYLIKTRGQQVTLSCSPISGHRSVSWYQQTPGQGLQFLFEYFSETQRNKGNFPGRFSGRQFSNSRSEMNVSTLELGDSALYLCASSAAGTGNDGYTFGSGTRLTVV.

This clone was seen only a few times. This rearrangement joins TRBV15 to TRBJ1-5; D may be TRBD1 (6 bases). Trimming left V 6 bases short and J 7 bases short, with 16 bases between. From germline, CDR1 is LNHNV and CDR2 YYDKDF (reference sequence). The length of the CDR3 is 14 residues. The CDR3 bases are TGTGCCACCAGTTGGGACGGTGGGACACAGCCCCAGCATTTT. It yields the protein CATSWDGGTQPQHF.

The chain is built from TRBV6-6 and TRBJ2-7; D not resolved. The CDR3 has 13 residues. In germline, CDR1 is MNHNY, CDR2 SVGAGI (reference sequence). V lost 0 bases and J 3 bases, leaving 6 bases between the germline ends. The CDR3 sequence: CASSYSGFYEQYF. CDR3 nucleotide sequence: TGTGCCAGCAGTTACTCCGGTTTCTACGAGCAGTACTTC.

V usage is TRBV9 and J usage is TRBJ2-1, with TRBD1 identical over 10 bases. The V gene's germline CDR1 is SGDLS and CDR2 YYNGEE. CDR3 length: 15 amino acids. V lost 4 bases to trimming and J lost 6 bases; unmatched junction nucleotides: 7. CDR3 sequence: CASSPSDRGFNEQFF. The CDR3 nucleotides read TGTGCCAGCAGCCCCTCGGACAGGGGGTTCAATGAGCAGTTCTTC.